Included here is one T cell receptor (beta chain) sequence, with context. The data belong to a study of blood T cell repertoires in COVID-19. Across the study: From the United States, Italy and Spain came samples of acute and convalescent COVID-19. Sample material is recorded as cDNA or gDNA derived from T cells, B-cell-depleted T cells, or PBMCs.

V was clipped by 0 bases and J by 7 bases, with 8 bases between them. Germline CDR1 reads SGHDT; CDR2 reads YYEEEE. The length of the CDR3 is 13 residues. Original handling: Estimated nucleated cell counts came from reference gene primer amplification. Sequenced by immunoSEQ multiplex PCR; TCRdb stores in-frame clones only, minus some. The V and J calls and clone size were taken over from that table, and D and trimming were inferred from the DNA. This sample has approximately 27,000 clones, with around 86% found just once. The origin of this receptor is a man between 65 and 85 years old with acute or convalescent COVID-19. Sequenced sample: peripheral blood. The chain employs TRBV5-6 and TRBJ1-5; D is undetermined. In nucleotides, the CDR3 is TGTGCCAGCAGCTTGGGCACGACACAGCCCCAGCATTTT. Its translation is CASSLGTTQPQHF.